The rows below give T cell receptor beta chains drawn from one sample of a study of shared clonotypes between healthy human individuals. The assay was immunoSEQ multiplex PCR, and TCRdb's table has in-frame clones only and misses some. This table has more than 2,000,000 clones, 85% to 95% appearing once. Sequencing was carried out using naive CD4+ T cells from PBMCs. The source of these receptors is a man younger than 30 in good health. Some clones in this sample may be carry-over from other donors' samples. CDR3s include the opening cysteine and the closing phenylalanine or tryptophan. Each record gives: CDR3 length, D gene, J gene, V gene, CDR3 protein, CDR3 DNA. D genes are given only for firm matches.

len: 11
d_gene: -
j_gene: TRBJ1-4
v_gene: TRBV19
CDR3aa: CASSISEKLFF
CDR3nt: TGTGCCAGTAGTATATCAGAAAAACTGTTTTTT

len: 14
d_gene: -
j_gene: TRBJ2-7
v_gene: TRBV5-1
CDR3aa: CASRPITSSGEQYF
CDR3nt: TGCGCCAGCAGGCCTATAACTAGCTCAGGGGAGCAGTACTTC

len: 15
d_gene: -
j_gene: TRBJ1-5
v_gene: TRBV15
CDR3aa: CATSRDPGFDQPQHF
CDR3nt: TGTGCCACCAGCAGAGATCCGGGTTTCGATCAGCCCCAGCATTTT

len: 15
d_gene: -
j_gene: TRBJ1-4
v_gene: TRBV6-1
CDR3aa: CASSEASGDAGKLFF
CDR3nt: TGTGCCAGCAGTGAAGCGTCGGGAGATGCAGGAAAACTGTTTTTT

len: 12
d_gene: -
j_gene: TRBJ1-1
v_gene: TRBV6-1
CDR3aa: CASKDGWTEAFF
CDR3nt: TGTGCCAGCAAGGACGGGTGGACTGAAGCTTTCTTT

len: 16
d_gene: -
j_gene: TRBJ2-7
v_gene: TRBV21-1
CDR3aa: CASSKGGRALAYEQYF
CDR3nt: TGTGCCAGCAGCAAAGGCGGCAGGGCATTGGCCTACGAGCAGTACTTC

len: 14
d_gene: -
j_gene: TRBJ1-1
v_gene: TRBV28
CDR3aa: CASSLLAALGGAFF
CDR3nt: TGTGCCAGCAGTCTCTTAGCGGCCCTCGGGGGAGCTTTCTTT

len: 12
d_gene: -
j_gene: TRBJ2-2
v_gene: TRBV4-1
CDR3aa: CASWSWFGELFF
CDR3nt: TGCGCCAGCTGGAGTTGGTTCGGGGAGCTGTTTTTT

len: 13
d_gene: -
j_gene: TRBJ2-5
v_gene: TRBV25-1
CDR3aa: CASSEGGRETQYF
CDR3nt: TGTGCCAGCAGTGAAGGGGGACGAGAGACCCAGTACTTC

len: 17
d_gene: TRBD1
j_gene: TRBJ2-6
v_gene: TRBV7-3
CDR3aa: CASSSAGGGAGANVLTF
CDR3nt: TGTGCCAGCAGCTCCGCAGGGGGTGGGGCTGGGGCCAACGTCCTGACTTTC